This TCR beta chain was observed in a study of CD8+CD57+ T cells in acquired aplastic anemia. Study background: DNA recovered from sorted CD4+ and CD8+ cells had a mean of approximately 3.2 ug.

Genomic DNA served as template for TCR beta VDJ and CDR3 profiling. TCRdb reprocessed the reads via MiXCR and lists one record per CDR3 protein. The repertoire holds about 180,000 distinct CDR3 sequences, 63% seen once, with roughly 43% in the top ten. In regard to this clonotype: Its target is unknown.

Patients included in sequencing had previously demonstrated CD8+CD57+ cell expansion by flow cytometry. CDR1 is SGDLS and CDR2 is YYNGEE in the germline V gene. The CDR3 contains 14 residues. V lost 0 bases and J lost 1, with 7 bases in between. Findings of the study overall: Patients and controls had in common some 30 CD8+ CDR3 sequences.

The material sequenced was sorted CD4+, CD8+, or CD8+CD57+ T cells (not recorded which) from PBMCs. The rearrangement links TRBV9 to TRBJ1-1, with D hard to call. The clonotype was recovered from a human donor with aplastic anemia. The DNA of the CDR3 is TGTGCCAGCAGCGTAGCGCACAGGAACACTGAAGCTTTCTTT. Translation: CASSVAHRNTEAFF.